The rows below give T cell receptor beta chains drawn from one sample of a study of blood T cell repertoires in COVID-19. Repertoires were generated with immunoSEQ multiplex PCR, while TCRdb's copy carries only in-frame clones and drops some. The sample carries hundreds of thousands of clones, roughly 87% recorded once. Sequenced input: peripheral blood. These receptor sequences come from a woman aged 30 to 39 with acute or convalescent COVID-19. Each CDR3 is given with its conserved first and last residue. A D gene is named only where the DNA matches it firmly. Expanded clones are given a class, and other clones once, few, many or no size at all.

clone_size: NA
v_call: TRBV7-9
j_call: TRBJ2-2
d_call: NA
cdr3_nt: TGTGCCAGCAGCCATGACTTCGGGGAGCTGTTTTTT
cdr3_aa: CASSHDFGELFF

clone_size: NA
v_call: TRBV18
j_call: TRBJ2-5
d_call: NA
cdr3_nt: TGTGCCAGCTCCCGACAACAAGAGACCCAGTACTTC
cdr3_aa: CASSRQQETQYF

clone_size: NA
v_call: TRBV6-2/TRBV6-3
j_call: TRBJ2-1
d_call: TRBD2
cdr3_nt: TGTGCCAGCAGTTTCGCCACCGGGACTAGTCGGTACAATGAGCAGTTCTTC
cdr3_aa: CASSFATGTSRYNEQFF

clone_size: few
v_call: TRBV7-2
j_call: TRBJ1-5
d_call: NA
cdr3_nt: TGTGCCAGCAGCTTATATCGAACAGCAGATCAGCCCCAGCATTTT
cdr3_aa: CASSLYRTADQPQHF

clone_size: NA
v_call: TRBV24-1
j_call: TRBJ2-3
d_call: TRBD1
cdr3_nt: TGTGCCACCAGTCCAAGGACAGGGTTTGCCGATACGCAGTATTTT
cdr3_aa: CATSPRTGFADTQYF

clone_size: NA
v_call: TRBV29-1
j_call: TRBJ1-2
d_call: NA
cdr3_nt: TGCAGCGTTGAAGTCCCGTATGGCTACACCTTC
cdr3_aa: CSVEVPYGYTF

clone_size: NA
v_call: TRBV6-2/TRBV6-3
j_call: TRBJ1-4
d_call: NA
cdr3_nt: TGTGCCAGCAGCCGGTCGGGAGCTAATGAAAAACTGTTTTTT
cdr3_aa: CASSRSGANEKLFF

clone_size: NA
v_call: TRBV9
j_call: TRBJ2-7
d_call: NA
cdr3_nt: TGTGCCAGCAGCCCACCGGGACACTACGAGCAGTACTTC
cdr3_aa: CASSPPGHYEQYF

clone_size: NA
v_call: TRBV7-9
j_call: TRBJ1-1
d_call: NA
cdr3_nt: TGTGCCAGGAGGGAAATGAACACTGAAGCTTTCTTT
cdr3_aa: CARREMNTEAFF

clone_size: NA
v_call: TRBV11-3
j_call: TRBJ2-1
d_call: NA
cdr3_nt: TGTGCCAGCAGCTTGTTGAGCTCCACCTACAATGAGCAGTTCTTC
cdr3_aa: CASSLLSSTYNEQFF

clone_size: NA
v_call: TRBV10-2
j_call: TRBJ2-5
d_call: NA
cdr3_nt: TGCGCCAGCAGTGAGTCGATCGCGGAGACCCAGTACTTC
cdr3_aa: CASSESIAETQYF

clone_size: NA
v_call: TRBV4-3
j_call: TRBJ1-1
d_call: TRBD1
cdr3_nt: TGCGCCAGCAGCCCTGGACAGGGAGGCACTGAAGCTTTCTTT
cdr3_aa: CASSPGQGGTEAFF

clone_size: few
v_call: TRBV6-5
j_call: TRBJ1-1
d_call: TRBD1
cdr3_nt: TGTGCCAGCAGCCCGGACAGGGTCGGACCTGAAGCTTTCTTT
cdr3_aa: CASSPDRVGPEAFF

clone_size: NA
v_call: TRBV29-1
j_call: TRBJ2-1
d_call: NA
cdr3_nt: TGCAGCGTTGAGTCCGGTGAAAGCTCCTACAATGAGCAGTTCTTC
cdr3_aa: CSVESGESSYNEQFF

clone_size: NA
v_call: TRBV4-3
j_call: TRBJ2-2
d_call: TRBD2
cdr3_nt: TGCGCCAGCAGCCAGGCTAGCGGAGGAACCGGGGAGCTGTTTTTT
cdr3_aa: CASSQASGGTGELFF

clone_size: NA
v_call: TRBV30
j_call: TRBJ1-5
d_call: TRBD1
cdr3_nt: TGTGCCTGGACCGCGGGACAGCGCAATCAGCCCCAGCATTTT
cdr3_aa: CAWTAGQRNQPQHF

clone_size: few
v_call: TRBV9
j_call: TRBJ2-1
d_call: TRBD2
cdr3_nt: TGTGCCAGCAGCGCCGGGACTAGCGGGAGCTTCCATGAGCAGTTCTTC
cdr3_aa: CASSAGTSGSFHEQFF

clone_size: once
v_call: TRBV2
j_call: TRBJ1-2
d_call: TRBD1
cdr3_nt: TGTGCCAGCAGCGACGCGGGACAGCTCTATGGCTACACCTTC
cdr3_aa: CASSDAGQLYGYTF

clone_size: NA
v_call: TRBV5-1
j_call: TRBJ2-1
d_call: TRBD2
cdr3_nt: TGCGCCAGCAGCCCAATTAGCGGGAGGGCCAGTGAGCAGTTCTTC
cdr3_aa: CASSPISGRASEQFF

clone_size: NA
v_call: TRBV9
j_call: TRBJ2-7
d_call: NA
cdr3_nt: TGTGCCAGCAGCGTAGACCCGGCGGGACCATTATACGAGCAGTACTTC
cdr3_aa: CASSVDPAGPLYEQYF

clone_size: few
v_call: TRBV5-1
j_call: TRBJ2-3
d_call: TRBD2
cdr3_nt: TGCGCCAGCAGCCTAACTAGCGGGAGTCACACAGATACGCAGTATTTT
cdr3_aa: CASSLTSGSHTDTQYF

clone_size: NA
v_call: TRBV5-4
j_call: TRBJ2-7
d_call: TRBD1
cdr3_nt: TGTGCCAGCAGCCGGGACAGGGGGCGGTCCTACGAGCAGTACTTC
cdr3_aa: CASSRDRGRSYEQYF

clone_size: NA
v_call: TRBV27
j_call: TRBJ1-1
d_call: TRBD1
cdr3_nt: TGTGCCAGCAGTTTTCAGGGGGTGATGACTGAAGCTTTCTTT
cdr3_aa: CASSFQGVMTEAFF

clone_size: NA
v_call: TRBV29-1
j_call: TRBJ1-3
d_call: NA
cdr3_nt: TGCAGCGTGCACTACTCTGGAAACACCATATATTTT
cdr3_aa: CSVHYSGNTIYF

clone_size: NA
v_call: TRBV9
j_call: TRBJ1-1
d_call: NA
cdr3_nt: TGTGCCAGCAGCGTATCAGCTGCCACAGTGGCTTTCTTT
cdr3_aa: CASSVSAATVAFF

clone_size: NA
v_call: TRBV7-2
j_call: TRBJ2-1
d_call: TRBD2
cdr3_nt: TGTGCCAGCAGCGAAAGACTAGCCCGTCCTTCCAATGAGCAGTTCTTC
cdr3_aa: CASSERLARPSNEQFF

clone_size: NA
v_call: TRBV7-2
j_call: TRBJ2-1
d_call: NA
cdr3_nt: TGTGCCAGCAGTCCAGCGCCCGACGGGGAGTTCTTC
cdr3_aa: CASSPAPDGEFF

clone_size: once
v_call: TRBV11-2
j_call: TRBJ2-2
d_call: NA
cdr3_nt: TGTGCCAGCAGCTTAGTACCCGGGTCCGGGGAGCTGTTTTTT
cdr3_aa: CASSLVPGSGELFF